Presented here are 25 T cell receptor beta chains from one specimen sequenced in a study of cytomegalovirus exposure and HLA in healthy donors. 60 Vbeta and 13 Jbeta primers were used in PCR. Assay: immunoSEQ multiplex PCR; the TCRdb copy retains only in-frame clones and omits some. The table has 90,000 to 110,000 clones, about 80% seen once; the top ten hold more than 6.5%. Sequenced input: PBMCs. The receptors come from a man aged 40-55 years in good health and CMV-seropositive.

The chain carries TRBV28 and TRBJ1-2; possible D gene TRBD1, 5 bases. CDR3 length: 14 amino acids. Germline CDR1 reads MDHEN; CDR2 reads SYDVKM. With 5 bases removed from V and 4 bases from J, the gap between germline ends came to 14 bases. The CDR3 nucleotides are TGTGCCAGCAGTACGCCAGGGTTGCCCTATGGCTACACCTTC. It yields the protein CASSTPGLPYGYTF.

The chain recombines TRBV6-5 with TRBJ1-1; 8 nucleotides line up with TRBD1. After removal of 6 bases from V and 4 bases from J, the junction contained 4 bases not matched to a gene. The CDR3 contains 13 residues. Germline V lookup: CDR1 MNHEY, CDR2 SVGAGI. The CDR3 DNA is TGTGCCAGCAGCCTAGGACAGGGCACTGAAGCTTTCTTT. It codes for CASSLGQGTEAFF.

The chain carries TRBV19 and TRBJ1-2; D is possibly TRBD1 (6 bases). The V end was cut by 3 bases, the J end by 7 bases, with 15 bases between. The CDR3 is 14 amino acids. The germline V gene encodes CDR1 LNHDA and CDR2 SQIVND (reference sequence). CDR3 loop: CASSMGRGLFGYTF. The CDR3, as DNA: TGTGCCAGTAGTATGGGCAGGGGCTTATTTGGCTACACCTTC.

This chain's CDR3 is CASSEGQGVGQPQHF. CDR3 coding DNA: TGTGCCAGCAGCGAGGGACAGGGGGTCGGACAGCCCCAGCATTTT. V and J are TRBV21-1 and TRBJ1-5; TRBD1, the table's D call, was not compared with the DNA. TRBV21-1 is labeled a pseudogene. This CDR3 has 15 amino acids.

This sequence joins TRBV28 and TRBJ1-4, with D maybe TRBD1 (6 bases). This CDR3 is 19 amino acids long. Trimming left V 5 bases short and J 1 base short, with 23 bases between. Germline CDR1 reads MDHEN; CDR2 reads SYDVKM. DNA for the CDR3: TGTGCCAGCAGTCCGATAGCAGGGGCACATAAAGAAACTAATGAAAAACTGTTTTTT. Its protein is CASSPIAGAHKETNEKLFF.

This chain uses TRBV10-2 with TRBJ2-2; D may be TRBD1 (6 bases). In germline, CDR1 is WSHSY, CDR2 SAAADI. V lost 6 bases, J lost 2 bases, and 10 bases lay in between. The CDR3 consists of 14 residues. As DNA, the CDR3 is TGCGCCAGCAGAGCACAGGGTAACACCGGGGAGCTGTTTTTT. Its translation is CASRAQGNTGELFF.

The chain uses TRBV28 and TRBJ1-6; the match to TRBD1 covers 8 bases. The germline V gene encodes CDR1 MDHEN and CDR2 SYDVKM. The trim removed 7 bases at V and 9 bases at J, leaving 8 bases unmatched. The CDR3 is 14 amino acids. The CDR3 DNA reads as TGTGCCAGCATTGGACAGGGAGATGTTTCACCCCTCCACTTT. Translation gives CASIGQGDVSPLHF. The variable domain in full, with the rest retrieved from reference TRBV28 and TRBJ1-6, is DVKVTQSSRYLVKRTGEKVFLECVQDMDHENMFWYRQDPGLGLRLIYFSYDVKMKEKGDIPEGYSVSREKKERFSLILESASTNQTSMYLCASIGQGDVSPLHFGNGTRLTVT.

The CDR3 nucleotides are TGCGCCAGCAGCCAAGACCCTGGGGGGAATCAGCCCCAGCATTTT. The encoded protein is CASSQDPGGNQPQHF. This chain joins TRBV4-1 and TRBJ1-5; possibly TRBD1 for D (5 bases). V dropped 0 bases and J dropped 4 bases, with 10 bases sitting between them. The germline CDR1 and CDR2 sequences are MGHRA and YSYEKL. The CDR3 length is 15 residues.

V gene TRBV5-6 combines with J gene TRBJ2-1; 11 nucleotides agree with TRBD2. The CDR3 has 16 residues. Germline V gene data show CDR1 as SGHDT and CDR2 as YYEEEE. The trim removed 3 bases at V and 8 bases at J, leaving 10 bases unmatched. CDR3 sequence (DNA): TGTGCCAGCAGCTCCAGACTAGCGGGGCTTTGGGATGAGCAGTTCTTC. Amino acid sequence: CASSSRLAGLWDEQFF. Full variable domain (outside the CDR3, taken from reference TRBV5-6 and TRBJ2-1): DAGVTQSPTHLIKTRGQQVTLRCSPKSGHDTVSWYQQALGQGPQFIFQYYEEEERQRGNFPDRFSGHQFPNYSSELNVNALLLGDSALYLCASSSRLAGLWDEQFFGPGTRLTVL.

This chain joins TRBV7-2 and TRBJ1-1, with D possibly being TRBD1 (5 bases). This CDR3 is 13 amino acids long. Trimming cost V 3 bases and J 3 bases, with 8 bases left between them. Germline CDR1 is SGHTA and CDR2 is FQGNSA. CDR3 region: CASSLQGYTEAFF. Written as DNA, the CDR3 is TGTGCCAGCAGCTTGCAGGGCTACACTGAAGCTTTCTTT.

V is TRBV2 and J is TRBJ2-7; TRBD2 is a possible D gene (6 bases). V was trimmed by 7 bases and J by 4 bases, leaving 14 bases between them. This CDR3 has 13 amino acids. Germline V lookup: CDR1 SNHLY, CDR2 FYNNEI. CDR3 amino acids: CASTRLGGYEQYF. The CDR3 nucleotides read TGTGCCAGCACCAGGTTGGGAGGATACGAGCAGTACTTC.

This clone was detected only a few times. The chain combines TRBV7-3 with TRBJ1-1; maybe TRBD1 (6 bases). The V end lost 5 bases, the J end lost 1 base, and 8 bases lay between the germline ends. Germline lookup yields CDR1 SGHTA and CDR2 FQGTGA. This CDR3 region has 13 residues. CDR3 in DNA: TGTGCCAGCAGCAAACAGGGGAACACTGAAGCTTTCTTT. Protein: CASSKQGNTEAFF. Variable domain in full (rest from reference TRBV7-3 and TRBJ1-1): GAGVSQTPSNKVTEKGKYVELRCDPISGHTALYWYRQSLGQGPEFLIYFQGTGAADDSGLPNDRFFAVRPEGSVSTLKIQRTERGDSAVYLCASSKQGNTEAFFGQGTRLTVV.

V and J are TRBV19 and TRBJ1-2; D is possibly TRBD1 (6 bases). The length of the CDR3 is 14 residues. Trimming shortened V by 1 base and J by 4 bases, and 10 bases separated the two germline ends. The germline gives CDR1 LNHDA, CDR2 SQIVND (reference sequence). CDR3 sequence reads: CASSIGGGLYGYTF. In DNA form, the CDR3 reads TGTGCCAGTAGTATAGGAGGGGGTCTCTATGGCTACACCTTC. Complete variable domain (other parts from reference TRBV19 and TRBJ1-2): DGGITQSPKYLFRKEGQNVTLSCEQNLNHDAMYWYRQDPGQGLRLIYYSQIVNDFQKGDIAEGYSVSREKKESFPLTVTSAQKNPTAFYLCASSIGGGLYGYTFGSGTRLTVV.

The chain uses TRBV13 and TRBJ2-2; a possible D gene is TRBD2 (6 bases). V lost 8 bases, J lost 6 bases, and 16 bases lay in between. CDR3 length equals 14 residues. Germline assignment: CDR1 PRHDT and CDR2 FYEKMQ (reference sequence). Here the CDR3 reads CASGNRGGAGELFF. The CDR3, as DNA: TGTGCCAGCGGGAACCGAGGCGGGGCCGGGGAGCTGTTTTTT. Using reference TRBV13 and TRBJ2-2 for the parts outside the CDR3, the full variable domain is AAGVIQSPRHLIKEKRETATLKCYPIPRHDTVYWYQQGPGQDPQFLISFYEKMQSDKGSIPDRFSAQQFSDYHSELNMSSLELGDSALYFCASGNRGGAGELFFGEGSRLTVL.

The genes are TRBV13 and TRBJ1-1; possibly TRBD1 for D (6 bases). The CDR3 has 13 residues. The germline gives CDR1 PRHDT, CDR2 FYEKMQ (reference sequence). V was pared by 5 bases and J by 10 bases, with 17 bases between. In nucleotides, the CDR3 is TGTGCCAGCAGCGGAAAGGATACAGGGATAGCTTTCTTT. Encoded protein: CASSGKDTGIAFF.

A note on this clone: Other DNA sequences in this specimen translate into the identical CDR3. The chain joins TRBV11-2 to TRBJ2-7; D possibly corresponds to TRBD2 (6 bases). V lost 6 bases and J 2 bases, leaving 20 bases between the germline ends. The germline V gene encodes CDR1 SGHAT and CDR2 FQNNGV. The CDR3 runs to 16 residues. DNA for the CDR3: TGTGCCAGCAGTCCCTTCACCGGGACGGGAGCCTACGAGCAGTACTTC. Amino acids: CASSPFTGTGAYEQYF.

J is TRBJ1-3 and V is TRBV7-8; D is ambiguous. This CDR3 comprises 18 residues. Between the trimmed V and J ends, which lost 1 base and 2 bases, there was a span of 18 bases. Germline V lookup: CDR1 SGHVS, CDR2 FQNEAQ. The CDR3 here is CASSLGRVPRNPGNTIYF. CDR3 in DNA: TGTGCCAGCAGCTTAGGGCGGGTTCCAAGAAATCCTGGAAACACCATATATTTT. Full variable domain (missing parts from reference TRBV7-8 and TRBJ1-3): GAGVSQSPRYKVAKRGQDVALRCDPISGHVSLFWYQQALGQGPEFLTYFQNEAQLDKSGLPSDRFFAERPEGSVSTLKIQRTQQEDSAVYLCASSLGRVPRNPGNTIYFGEGSWLTVV.

This chain uses TRBV6-1 with TRBJ1-5; 9 bases map to TRBD1. The length of the CDR3 is 15 residues. Per the germline V gene, CDR1 is MNHNS and CDR2 is SASEGT. V lost 6 bases to trimming and J lost 0 bases; unmatched junction nucleotides: 3. The CDR3, as DNA: TGTGCCAGCAGGACAGGGGGGGGTAGCAATCAGCCCCAGCATTTT. This encodes CASRTGGGSNQPQHF.

The table lists this clone with a count of one. The chain uses TRBV4-1 and TRBJ1-2, with D possibly matching TRBD1 (5 bases). Trimming stripped 4 bases from V and 3 bases from J, with 12 bases between. Germline V gives CDR1 MGHRA, CDR2 YSYEKL. The CDR3 sequence is 14 residues long. This chain's CDR3 is CASSPGGMYYGYTF. As DNA, the CDR3 is TGCGCCAGCAGCCCCGGGGGGATGTACTATGGCTACACCTTC.

V usage is TRBV18 and J usage is TRBJ2-7, with D hard to call. There are 13 residues in the CDR3. CDR1 KGHSH and CDR2 LQKENI come from the germline V gene. The V end lost 4 bases, the J end lost 4 bases, and 11 bases lay between the germline ends. The CDR3 protein is CASSLSTLYEQYF. The CDR3 DNA reads as TGTGCCAGCTCACTCTCGACACTTTACGAGCAGTACTTC.

This chain uses TRBV18 with TRBJ2-2, with 9 bases aligning to TRBD1. Germline V lookup: CDR1 KGHSH, CDR2 LQKENI. Trimming cost V 1 base and J 2 bases; bases outside gene matches: 2. The CDR3 spans 16 residues. CDR3 region: CASSPQGQGNTGELFF. CDR3 nucleotides: TGTGCCAGCTCACCACAGGGACAGGGTAACACCGGGGAGCTGTTTTTT.

This sequence joins TRBV27 and TRBJ2-6; 8 bases fit TRBD1. Germline V gene lookup returns CDR1 MNHEY and CDR2 SMNVEV (reference sequence). The CDR3 has 13 amino acids. The J segment lost 15 bases and the V segment lost 5 bases, leaving 9 bases of the junction unmatched. The CDR3 reads CASSLQGDLGLTF. Here the CDR3 DNA reads TGTGCCAGCAGTCTACAGGGGGATCTCGGCCTGACTTTC.

The V call is TRBV28, the J call TRBJ1-5; D is uncertain. Germline V CDR1 and CDR2: MDHEN, SYDVKM. The V and J ends lost 1 base and 5 bases respectively, with 9 bases between them. The CDR3 covers 14 residues. CDR3 nucleotide sequence: TGTGCCAGCAGTTTATCGGAGGGCGATCAGCCCCAGCATTTT. It specifies CASSLSEGDQPQHF.

The J gene is TRBJ2-7, the V gene TRBV10-3; 8 positions match TRBD2. Germline values: CDR1 ENHRY, CDR2 SYGVKD. Trimming cost V 6 bases and J 0 bases; bases outside gene matches: 7. The CDR3 runs 15 residues. CDR3 region: CAIRASGTSSYEQYF. In nucleotides, the CDR3 is TGTGCCATCAGGGCCTCCGGGACTAGCTCCTACGAGCAGTACTTC.

This clone turned up a few times. The CDR3 loop is CAISEGAGGYNEQFF. The CDR3, as DNA: TGTGCCATCAGTGAAGGAGCGGGGGGTTACAATGAGCAGTTCTTC. The chain uses TRBV10-3 and TRBJ2-1; 9 bases are shared with TRBD2. The CDR3 extends over 15 amino acids. Germline V lookup: CDR1 ENHRY, CDR2 SYGVKD. J lost 4 bases, V lost 3 bases, and 4 bases had no gene match.